This T cell receptor beta chain was identified during a study of OX40 agonist ivuxolimab in advanced cancers. At the level of the study: Having had anti-PD-1, anti-PD-L1 or anti-CTLA-4 therapy before was allowed, and over 35% had some. Three patients had partial responses: one hepatocellular carcinoma, two cutaneous melanoma. General observations from the study: Researchers did not establish what antigens the expanded peripheral T cells target.

The CDR3 covers 14 residues. The germline V gene has CDR1 MNHEY and CDR2 SVGAGI. Trimming took 7 bases from V and 4 from J; bases not matched to a gene: 9. On this clone: The antigen is not known.

Sequencing used immunoSEQ multiplex PCR; TCRdb keeps in-frame clones, though not all of them. The repertoire consists of tens of thousands of clones, with about 80% occurring once and the leading ten covering about 4.8%. Autoimmune disease history or systemic immunosuppression excluded patients. This TCR derives from an adult with an advanced solid tumor such as melanoma, head and neck, liver or kidney cancer. This specimen was CD4+ or CD8+ T cells sorted from blood, taken in a trial of the OX40 agonist ivuxolimab. The V and J genes are TRBV6-5 and TRBJ1-2, with 7 bases that match TRBD1. CDR3 residues: CASTTGTYAYGYTF. CDR3 nucleotides: TGTGCCAGCACGACAGGGACCTATGCCTATGGCTACACCTTC.